The 10 T cell receptor beta chains reported below all come from one sample, sequenced in a study of Ad26.COV2.S vaccination and SARS-CoV-2 variants. TCRdb keeps only in-frame clones here, not all; method: immunoSEQ multiplex PCR. The top ten clones hold over 10% of a sample with 500,000 or so clones, around 85% of them seen once. Treatment noted: roughly 20 received Ad26.COV2.S at low or high dose, single or two shots; about 5 received placebo; per-sample allocation not given. It was on day 63 after the first vaccine or placebo injection that samples were taken. The sequencing used peripheral blood, collected in a trial of Ad26.COV2.S vaccine versus placebo. The receptors stem from a person between 18 and 60 years old who received the Ad26.COV2.S COVID-19 vaccine or a placebo.

The V call is TRBV28, the J call TRBJ2-7; TRBD1 matches 7 bases. Germline CDR1 MDHEN, CDR2 SYDVKM. CDR3 length: 13 amino acids. V lost 7 bases and J lost 2; bases outside the gene matches: 5. The CDR3 DNA is TGTGCCAGCACCCCGGGACAGCCCTACGAGCAGTACTTC. This encodes CASTPGQPYEQYF. Full variable domain (missing parts from reference TRBV28 and TRBJ2-7): DVKVTQSSRYLVKRTGEKVFLECVQDMDHENMFWYRQDPGLGLRLIYFSYDVKMKEKGDIPEGYSVSREKKERFSLILESASTNQTSMYLCASTPGQPYEQYFGPGTRLTVT.

This clone has a single count. The gene calls are TRBV30 and TRBJ1-1, with D unresolved. This CDR3 spans 11 amino acids. Looked up from germline, CDR1 is GTSNPN and CDR2 is SVGIG (reference sequence). V was cut by 1 base and J by 6 bases, with 6 bases left in between. In nucleotides, the CDR3 is TGTGCCTGGAGTGCGACGGCTGAAGCTTTCTTT. Translating it yields CAWSATAEAFF. Full variable domain (rest looked up from reference TRBV30 and TRBJ1-1): SQTIHQWPATLVQPVGSPLSLECTVEGTSNPNLYWYRQAAGRGLQLLFYSVGIGQISSEVPQNLSASRPQDRQFILSSKKLLLSDSGFYLCAWSATAEAFFGQGTRLTVV.

In its sample, this clone was seen a few times. This chain links TRBV9 with TRBJ1-4; weak D call: TRBD1 (6 bases). V was clipped by 0 bases and J by 0 bases, with 12 bases between them. Germline V gene sequence: CDR1 SGDLS, CDR2 YYNGEE. This CDR3 comprises 17 residues. CDR3 coding DNA: TGTGCCAGCAGCGTAGGTTGGGGGGGCCCAACTAATGAAAAACTGTTTTTT. Amino acids: CASSVGWGGPTNEKLFF.

The CDR3 sequence is CASSYSVGYSYEQYF. Written as DNA, the CDR3 is TGTGCCAGCAGTTACTCGGTGGGATATTCTTACGAGCAGTACTTC. The V call is TRBV6-5, the J call TRBJ2-7; D ambiguous. The V gene's germline CDR1 is MNHEY and CDR2 SVGAGI. CDR3 size: 15 residues. Trimming shortened V by 0 bases and J by 4 bases, and 13 bases separated the two germline ends.

J is TRBJ2-2 and V is TRBV6-5; 8 bases are a match to TRBD1. V shed 6 bases, J shed 4 bases, and the junction held 4 bases outside the gene matches. The germline gives CDR1 MNHEY, CDR2 SVGAGI. This CDR3 is 14 amino acids long. Here the CDR3 reads CASSRGRGTGELFF. CDR3 bases: TGTGCCAGCAGCAGGGGGCGCGGCACCGGGGAGCTGTTTTTT.

Only a few counts were recorded for this clone. V and J are TRBV5-4 and TRBJ2-7; maybe TRBD1 (6 bases). CDR1 and CDR2 from the germline V gene are SGHNT and YYREEE (reference sequence). V gave up 4 bases and J gave up 3 bases, with 14 bases separating them. This CDR3 has 14 amino acids. The CDR3 sequence is CASSQQGSDYEQYF. For the CDR3, the DNA is TGTGCCAGCAGCCAACAGGGAAGTGACTACGAGCAGTACTTC.

This clone was counted between two and nine times. The chain combines TRBV28 with TRBJ1-5; a weak D match, TRBD1 (6 bases). The V gene lost 6 bases and the J gene lost 5 bases, with 11 bases spanning the gap. The CDR3 has 13 amino acids. Germline values: CDR1 MDHEN, CDR2 SYDVKM. The CDR3 DNA is TGTGCCAGCAGCCCGGCAGGGGATCAGCCCCAGCATTTT. Translation: CASSPAGDQPQHF. Filled out from reference TRBV28 and TRBJ1-5, the complete variable domain reads DVKVTQSSRYLVKRTGEKVFLECVQDMDHENMFWYRQDPGLGLRLIYFSYDVKMKEKGDIPEGYSVSREKKERFSLILESASTNQTSMYLCASSPAGDQPQHFGDGTRLSIL.

The chain links TRBV27 to TRBJ2-1; 7 nucleotides match TRBD2. With 6 bases clipped from V and 4 bases from J, the junction kept 6 bases outside the gene matches. The CDR3 runs 14 residues. The germline CDR1 and CDR2 sequences are MNHEY and SMNVEV (reference sequence). DNA for the CDR3: TGTGCCAGCAGCCGCGGGAGTGGTTACAATGAGCAGTTCTTC. This translates into CASSRGSGYNEQFF.

The chain has TRBV20-1 and TRBJ1-1; D gene uncertain. V lost 3 bases and J 4 bases, leaving 18 bases between the germline ends. This CDR3 contains 15 residues. Looked up from germline, CDR1 is DFQATT and CDR2 is SNEGSKA (reference sequence). The CDR3 bases are TGCAGTGCTAGTGTCTCGGGTAGGGAGGTCACTGAAGCTTTCTTT. Residues: CSASVSGREVTEAFF.

The rearrangement links TRBV11-2 to TRBJ2-2; no clear D. Germline CDR1 SGHAT, CDR2 FQNNGV. Trimming removed 5 bases from V and 6 bases from J, with 7 bases in between. CDR3 size: 12 residues. CDR3 in amino acids: CASSLSSGELFF. The CDR3 DNA follows: TGTGCCAGCAGCCTATCTTCCGGGGAGCTGTTTTTT.